These 23 T cell receptor beta chains share one sample of origin, sequenced in a study of technical replicates of blood from a few donors (dated by TCRdb to 2017 to 2019). Library generation was performed with the immunoSEQ multiplex PCR assay. The table was pulled from immuneACCESS by TCRdb, which kept in-frame rearrangements only. Such tables lose some clones; where checked, under half of the loss comes from unresolved V genes, and the rest has no known cause. The table for this sample lists under 90,000 clones; less than 95% of them were counted only once. The top ten clonotypes cover 0.25% of the sample. Input material: T cells isolated from PBMCs. The receptors derive from a human donor in good health.

This chain connects TRBV11-1 to TRBJ1-1; tentative D call: TRBD1 (6 bases). Between the trimmed V and J ends, which lost 2 bases and 5 bases, there was a span of 12 bases. CDR1 is SGHAT, CDR2 FQDESV, per germline (reference sequence). The CDR3 runs to 14 residues. The CDR3 DNA reads as TGTGCCAGCAGCTTAAGCCAGGGGAAGACTGAAGCTTTCTTT. This gives the protein CASSLSQGKTEAFF.

This chain connects TRBV10-1 to TRBJ2-5; D unresolved. V lost 10 bases to trimming and J lost 5 bases, with 2 bases between them. The CDR3 extends over 8 amino acids. Germline V gene sequence: CDR1 WNHNN, CDR2 SYGVQD (reference sequence). CDR3 nucleotide sequence: TGCGCCACGGAGACCCAGTACTTC. It yields the protein CATETQYF.

This clone was observed a handful of times. V gene TRBV2 combines with J gene TRBJ2-7; 12 bases map to TRBD2. V lost 6 bases, J lost 2 bases, and 2 bases stayed unmatched. Germline CDR1 SNHLY, CDR2 FYNNEI. The CDR3 has 14 amino acids. In DNA, the CDR3 is TGTGCCAGCAGGACTAGCGGGAGCACCTACGAGCAGTACTTC. Amino acid sequence: CASRTSGSTYEQYF.

The chain joins TRBV19 to TRBJ2-1, with D possibly TRBD2 on 7 matching bases. V shed 2 bases and J shed 5 bases, with 16 bases lying between them. From germline, CDR1 is LNHDA and CDR2 SQIVND (reference sequence). The CDR3 has 16 amino acids. DNA for the CDR3: TGTGCCAGTAGTATACGGTCCGGGGGGCCGAACAATGAGCAGTTCTTC. It yields the protein CASSIRSGGPNNEQFF.

The chain carries TRBV4-1 and TRBJ2-7, with 8 bases fitting TRBD2. Germline lookup yields CDR1 MGHRA and CDR2 YSYEKL. The ends lost 5 bases at V and 4 bases at J; junction bases unmatched: 7. The CDR3 sequence is 14 residues long. The CDR3, as DNA: TGCGCCAGCAGCGGAAGTAGCGGGACTTACGAGCAGTACTTC. Protein product: CASSGSSGTYEQYF.

The chain combines TRBV6-5 with TRBJ1-4; possibly TRBD1 for D (6 bases). V gave up 1 base and J gave up 7 bases, with 13 bases separating them. Looked up from germline, CDR1 is MNHEY and CDR2 is SVGAGI. This CDR3 is built from 15 residues. The CDR3 DNA follows: TGTGCCAGCAGTTACTTACAGGGCCCTAGTGAAAAACTGTTTTTT. This translates into CASSYLQGPSEKLFF.

V is TRBV10-3 and J is TRBJ2-7; TRBD2 aligns across 7 bases. CDR3 length equals 15 residues. The V and J ends lost 8 bases and 0 bases, in that order; junction bases with no gene match: 10. The germline V gene has CDR1 ENHRY and CDR2 SYGVKD. CDR3 in amino acids: CAIGMGGGSSYEQYF. The CDR3 bases are TGTGCCATCGGGATGGGCGGGGGAAGCTCCTACGAGCAGTACTTC.

The chain couples TRBV27 to TRBJ1-5; no firm D call. Trimming pared 1 base from V and 6 bases from J, leaving 10 bases between. This CDR3 comprises 14 residues. Germline V gene lookup returns CDR1 MNHEY and CDR2 SMNVEV (reference sequence). The CDR3 sequence: CASSLFVTGQPQHF. The CDR3 nucleotides are TGTGCCAGCAGTTTATTTGTTACGGGTCAGCCCCAGCATTTT.

V and J are TRBV28 and TRBJ1-2; 7 bases align to TRBD1. V was clipped by 2 bases and J by 8 bases; unmatched bases: 5. The CDR3 runs to 13 residues. Germline V gives CDR1 MDHEN, CDR2 SYDVKM. The CDR3: CASSLRTGVGYTF. The CDR3 nucleotides are TGTGCCAGCAGTTTACGAACAGGGGTCGGCTACACCTTC.

The chain links TRBV5-4 to TRBJ1-1, with 12 bases matching TRBD1. Per the germline V gene, CDR1 is SGHNT and CDR2 is YYREEE (reference sequence). CDR3 length: 18 amino acids. J lost 3 bases, V lost 3 bases, and 12 bases had no gene match. CDR3 region: CASSWGTGGFTWDTEAFF. CDR3 nucleotides: TGTGCCAGCAGCTGGGGGACAGGGGGCTTTACTTGGGACACTGAAGCTTTCTTT. Full variable domain (rest looked up from reference TRBV5-4 and TRBJ1-1): ETGVTQSPTHLIKTRGQQVTLRCSSQSGHNTVSWYQQALGQGPQFIFQYYREEENGRGNFPPRFSGLQFPNYSSELNVNALELDDSALYLCASSWGTGGFTWDTEAFFGQGTRLTVV.

J is TRBJ2-2 and V is TRBV19, with D possibly TRBD1 on 5 matching bases. Germline-derived CDR1 and CDR2 are LNHDA and SQIVND (reference sequence). The germline V and J ends were trimmed by 2 bases and 5 bases, with 9 bases remaining between them. This CDR3 is built from 14 residues. The CDR3 bases are TGTGCCAGTAGTATATCTCAGGGAACCGGGGAGCTGTTTTTT. It codes for CASSISQGTGELFF.

This clone is a singleton in its sample. The J gene is TRBJ2-3, the V gene TRBV10-3; 11 nucleotides agree with TRBD1. The CDR3 has 16 amino acids. CDR1 and CDR2 (germline): ENHRY, SYGVKD. Trimming removed 4 bases from V and 0 bases from J; junction bases left unmatched: 3. The CDR3 here is CAISGTGGTSTDTQYF. The CDR3 region has the DNA TGTGCCATCAGTGGGACAGGGGGCACTAGCACAGATACGCAGTATTTT.

The CDR3 region is CSVDPISGLETQYF. DNA of the CDR3: TGCAGCGTTGACCCTATATCTGGGCTAGAGACCCAGTACTTC. V and J are TRBV29-1 and TRBJ2-5; D gene unclear. This CDR3 region has 14 residues. Trimming pared 3 bases from V and 4 bases from J, leaving 15 bases between. CDR1 SQVTM and CDR2 ANQGSEA come from the germline V gene. Combining the CDR3 with reference TRBV29-1 and TRBJ2-5 gives the whole variable domain SAVISQKPSRDICQRGTSLTIQCQVDSQVTMMFWYRQQPGQSLTLIATANQGSEATYESGFVIDKFPISRPNLTFSTLTVSNMSPEDSSIYLCSVDPISGLETQYFGPGTRLLVL.

The chain is built from TRBV7-9 and TRBJ2-7; 12 bases match TRBD2. With 5 bases clipped from V and 0 bases from J, the junction kept 11 bases outside the gene matches. Germline lookup yields CDR1 SEHNR and CDR2 FQNEAQ (reference sequence). The CDR3 consists of 18 residues. DNA for the CDR3: TGTGCCAGCAGCCCAGGGGTAACTAGCGGGAGGAGCTCCTACGAGCAGTACTTC. This codes for CASSPGVTSGRSSYEQYF. Combining the CDR3 with reference TRBV7-9 and TRBJ2-7 gives the whole variable domain DTGVSQNPRHKITKRGQNVTFRCDPISEHNRLYWYRQTLGQGPEFLTYFQNEAQLEKSRLLSDRFSAERPKGSFSTLEIQRTEQGDSAMYLCASSPGVTSGRSSYEQYFGPGTRLTVT.

As DNA, the CDR3 is TGTGCCAGCAGTCCCAATTTGAACACTGAAGCTTTCTTT. It yields the protein CASSPNLNTEAFF. The rearrangement joins TRBV6-5 to TRBJ1-1; no clear D gene. The CDR3 length is 13 residues. Trimming took off 5 bases at V and 0 bases at J, with 7 bases between the two ends. Germline-derived CDR1 and CDR2 are MNHEY and SVGAGI.

This chain uses TRBV5-4 with TRBJ2-7; a weak D match, TRBD2 (6 bases). V lost 4 bases and J 2 bases, leaving 16 bases between the germline ends. The germline V gene has CDR1 SGHNT and CDR2 YYREEE (reference sequence). The CDR3 loop spans 15 amino acids. The CDR3 reads CASSPGGLSTYEQYF. CDR3 sequence (DNA): TGTGCCAGCAGCCCCGGTGGACTATCGACCTACGAGCAGTACTTC.

The chain couples TRBV6-1 to TRBJ1-1; 7 nucleotides line up with TRBD1. Germline CDR1 is MNHNS and CDR2 is SASEGT. V dropped 4 bases and J dropped 2; count of bases not matched to a gene: 7. The CDR3 is 15 residues long. The CDR3 DNA is TGTGCCAGCAGTGCGACAGGGTACGTTAACACTGAAGCTTTCTTT. It translates to CASSATGYVNTEAFF.

This chain connects TRBV27 to TRBJ2-1; TRBD2 matches 8 bases. The germline CDR1 and CDR2 sequences are MNHEY and SMNVEV (reference sequence). The CDR3 has 15 amino acids. V shed 9 bases, J shed 7 bases, and the junction held 14 bases outside the gene matches. CDR3: CASSRWAGGGNEQFF. As DNA, the CDR3 is TGTGCCAGTAGTCGTTGGGCGGGAGGTGGTAATGAGCAGTTCTTC.

This chain joins TRBV6-5 and TRBJ2-1; TRBD1 matches 7 bases. CDR1 and CDR2 (germline): MNHEY, SVGAGI. This CDR3 is 15 amino acids long. The V segment lost 2 bases and the J segment 4 bases; nucleotides outside the gene matches: 5. CDR3 coding DNA: TGTGCCAGCAGTTACGTAGGGGGCGGGTACAATGAGCAGTTCTTC. This encodes CASSYVGGGYNEQFF.

The chain uses TRBV29-1 and TRBJ2-7; TRBD2 agrees at 10 bases. Germline V CDR1 and CDR2: SQVTM, ANQGSEA. V shed 4 bases and J 6 bases; nucleotides not matched to a gene: 18. There are 17 residues in the CDR3. The CDR3 protein is CSVGTGEGLAGVFEQYF. The CDR3 DNA is TGCAGCGTTGGTACCGGAGAAGGCCTAGCGGGAGTATTCGAGCAGTACTTC.

The V gene is TRBV6-1, the J gene TRBJ2-7, with TRBD2 identical over 9 bases. Germline trimming cut 3 bases from V and 4 bases from J; bases unmatched to any gene: 16. Germline CDR1 and CDR2: MNHNS and SASEGT. This CDR3 spans 18 amino acids. The CDR3 region is CASSEIASGKILGYEQYF. The CDR3 DNA reads as TGTGCCAGCAGTGAGATCGCTAGCGGGAAGATACTAGGATACGAGCAGTACTTC.

In its sample, this clone was seen once. The CDR3 sequence is CASSSGTGYEQYF. The CDR3 nucleotides are TGTGCCAGTAGTAGCGGGACAGGGTACGAGCAGTACTTC. The chain joins TRBV19 to TRBJ2-7, with 9 bases fitting TRBD1. Looked up from germline, CDR1 is LNHDA and CDR2 is SQIVND (reference sequence). The CDR3 extends over 13 amino acids. With 4 bases clipped from V and 4 bases from J, the junction kept 2 bases outside the gene matches.

The rearrangement joins TRBV13 to TRBJ2-7, with a tentative D call TRBD2 (5 bases). The CDR3 runs to 18 residues. Looked up from germline, CDR1 is PRHDT and CDR2 is FYEKMQ (reference sequence). V lost 1 base, J lost 5 bases, and 24 bases lay in between. The CDR3 nucleotides are TGTGCCAGCAGCTTAGTCGGCCTTGGTTCGGACTCTCAACACGAGCAGTACTTC. This translates into CASSLVGLGSDSQHEQYF.